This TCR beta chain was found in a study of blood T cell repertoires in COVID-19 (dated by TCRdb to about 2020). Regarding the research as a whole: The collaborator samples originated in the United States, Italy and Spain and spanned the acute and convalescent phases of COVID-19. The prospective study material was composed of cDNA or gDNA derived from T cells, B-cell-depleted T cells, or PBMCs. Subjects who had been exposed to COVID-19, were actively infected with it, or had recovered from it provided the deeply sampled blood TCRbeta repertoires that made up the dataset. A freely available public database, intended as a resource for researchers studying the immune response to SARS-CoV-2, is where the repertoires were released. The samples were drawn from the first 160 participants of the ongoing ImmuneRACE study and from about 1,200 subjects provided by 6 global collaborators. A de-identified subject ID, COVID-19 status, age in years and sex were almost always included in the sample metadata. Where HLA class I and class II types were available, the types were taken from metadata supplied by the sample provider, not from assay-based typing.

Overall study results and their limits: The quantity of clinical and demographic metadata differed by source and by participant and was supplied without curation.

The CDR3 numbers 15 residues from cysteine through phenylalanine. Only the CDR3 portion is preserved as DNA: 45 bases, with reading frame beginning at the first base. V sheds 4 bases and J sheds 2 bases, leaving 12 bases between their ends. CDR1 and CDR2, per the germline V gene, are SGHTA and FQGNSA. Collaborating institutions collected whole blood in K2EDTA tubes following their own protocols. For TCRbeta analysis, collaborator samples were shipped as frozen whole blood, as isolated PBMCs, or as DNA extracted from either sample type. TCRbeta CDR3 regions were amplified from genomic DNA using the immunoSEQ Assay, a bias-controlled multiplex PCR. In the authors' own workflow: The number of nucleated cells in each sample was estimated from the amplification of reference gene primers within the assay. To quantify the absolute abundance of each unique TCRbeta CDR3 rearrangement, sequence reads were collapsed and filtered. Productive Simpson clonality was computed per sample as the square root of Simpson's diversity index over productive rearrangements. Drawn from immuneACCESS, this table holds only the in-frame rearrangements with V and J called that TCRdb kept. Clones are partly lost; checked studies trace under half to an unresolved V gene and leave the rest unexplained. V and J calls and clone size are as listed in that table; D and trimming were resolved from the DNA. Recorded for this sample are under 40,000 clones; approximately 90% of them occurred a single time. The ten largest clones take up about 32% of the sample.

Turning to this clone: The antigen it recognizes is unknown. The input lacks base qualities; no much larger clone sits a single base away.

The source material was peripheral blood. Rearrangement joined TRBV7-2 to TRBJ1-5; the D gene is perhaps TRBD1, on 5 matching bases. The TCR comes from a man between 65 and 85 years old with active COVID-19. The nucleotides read TGTGCCAGCAGCTACAAGACAGAGGGCAATCAGCCCCAGCATTTT. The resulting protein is CASSYKTEGNQPQHF.